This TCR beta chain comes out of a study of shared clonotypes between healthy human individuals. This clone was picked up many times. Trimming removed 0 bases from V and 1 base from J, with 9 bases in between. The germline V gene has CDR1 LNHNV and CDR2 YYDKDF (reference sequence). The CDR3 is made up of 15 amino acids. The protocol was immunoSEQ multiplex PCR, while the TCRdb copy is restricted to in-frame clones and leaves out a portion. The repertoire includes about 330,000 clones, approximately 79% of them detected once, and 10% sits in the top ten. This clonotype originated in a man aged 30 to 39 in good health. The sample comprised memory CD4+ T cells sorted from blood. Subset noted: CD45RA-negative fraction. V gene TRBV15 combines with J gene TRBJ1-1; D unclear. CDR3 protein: CATSRDHKANTEAFF. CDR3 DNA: TGTGCCACCAGCAGAGATCACAAGGCGAACACTGAAGCTTTCTTT.